This T cell receptor beta chain was sequenced during a study of blood T cell repertoires in COVID-19. At the level of the study: There were acute and convalescent COVID-19 samples, and they came from the United States, Italy and Spain.

V was trimmed by 0 bases and J by 10 bases, leaving 16 bases between them. Germline V gene sequence: CDR1 MNHEY, CDR2 SMNVEV (reference sequence). The length of the CDR3 is 15 residues. Profiled with immunoSEQ multiplex PCR; TCRdb holds only in-frame clones, not every one. Of about 240,000 clones listed, roughly 80% are singletons. The specimen sequenced was peripheral blood. The source is a woman aged 55-69 years with active or convalescent COVID-19. The genes are TRBV27 and TRBJ2-1; TRBD2 is a possible D gene (5 bases). CDR3 nucleotides: TGTGCCAGCAGTTTATCGAGCGGCGGCGTTAGGGAGCAGTTCTTC. This sequence encodes CASSLSSGGVREQFF.